The rows below give T cell receptor beta chains drawn from one sample of a study of spatial heterogeneity in lung cancer. TCRdb called the 5' RACE reads again in MiXCR, with one record for every CDR3 protein. The table includes around 98,000 distinct CDR3 sequences, approximately 19% detected once. The sample was PBMCs, taken at follow-up. These TCRs come from a male donor with early-stage non-small cell lung cancer. The CDR3 runs from the conserved cysteine through the conserved F or W. D genes are given only for firm matches. The size of a clone is reported for some rows only, either as once, few or many, or as a class for expanded clones.

j_gene	d_gene	len	abundance	v_gene	CDR3aa	CDR3nt
TRBJ1-5	-	13	-	TRBV19	CASSMGETQPQHF	TGTGCCAGTAGTATGGGAGAAACTCAGCCCCAGCATTTT
TRBJ2-1	TRBD2	14	many	TRBV27	CASSGGAGYNEQFF	TGTGCCAGCAGCGGGGGGGCGGGTTACAATGAGCAGTTCTTC
TRBJ2-1	TRBD2	19	-	TRBV11-2	CASSLVGGTSGRGNNEQFF	TGTGCCAGCAGCTTAGTCGGGGGGACTAGCGGGAGAGGCAACAATGAGCAGTTCTTC
TRBJ2-1	-	16	-	TRBV6-6	CASTLFEGISYNEQFF	TGTGCCAGCACCCTTTTTGAGGGGATCTCCTACAATGAGCAGTTCTTC
TRBJ1-4	TRBD1	16	-	TRBV7-6	CASSLRTGGDNEKLFF	TGTGCCAGCAGCTTAAGAACAGGGGGGGATAATGAAAAACTGTTTTTT
TRBJ2-1	-	17	few	TRBV3-1	CASSQETGEGSYNEQFF	TGTGCCAGCAGCCAAGAAACCGGGGAAGGGTCCTACAATGAGCAGTTCTTC
TRBJ1-3	-	16	-	TRBV25-1	CASSEYEVFSGNTIYF	TGTGCCAGCAGTGAATATGAGGTATTCTCTGGAAACACCATATATTTT
TRBJ1-6	-	12	-	TRBV7-2	CASSLVSSPLHF	TGTGCCAGCAGCTTAGTCTCTTCACCCCTCCACTTT
TRBJ2-3	-	16	many	TRBV24-1	CATSDPGLTARDTQYF	TGTGCCACCAGTGACCCGGGCCTAACGGCGCGCGATACGCAGTATTTT
TRBJ2-1	-	14	-	TRBV6-6	CASTRQVSYNEQFF	TGTGCCAGCACTCGGCAGGTTTCCTACAATGAGCAGTTCTTC
TRBJ2-7	-	13	-	TRBV27	CASSDTAEVEQYF	TGTGCCAGCAGCGACACGGCTGAGGTCGAGCAGTACTTC
TRBJ1-1	-	13	-	TRBV29-1	CSVETHDYTEAFF	TGCAGCGTTGAAACCCATGACTACACTGAAGCTTTCTTT
TRBJ2-2	-	11	few	TRBV6-5	CASSRSGELFF	TGTGCCAGCAGTAGGTCCGGGGAGCTGTTTTTT
TRBJ2-3	-	11	few	TRBV7-9	CASSLTYTQYF	TGTGCCAGCAGCTTGACTTATACGCAGTATTTT
TRBJ2-2	-	14	-	TRBV10-3	CAIRAQRGGGELFF	TGTGCCATCAGGGCACAGAGGGGTGGCGGGGAGCTGTTTTTT
TRBJ1-5	-	13	-	TRBV2	CASTGYSNQPQHF	TGTGCCAGCACTGGATATAGCAATCAGCCCCAGCATTTT
TRBJ2-1	TRBD2	18	few	TRBV20-1	CSARVRTSGRGPYNEQFF	TGCAGTGCTAGAGTTCGGACTAGCGGGAGGGGACCCTACAATGAGCAGTTCTTC
TRBJ1-1	TRBD1	13	few	TRBV20-1	CSAPGQGGTEAFF	TGCAGTGCTCCCGGACAGGGAGGTACTGAAGCTTTCTTT
TRBJ1-5	-	15	few	TRBV10-2	CASSESEVYNQPQHF	TGCGCCAGCAGTGAGTCGGAGGTGTACAATCAGCCCCAGCATTTT
TRBJ1-5	-	14	few	TRBV19	CASSIGYSNQPQHF	TGTGCCAGTAGTATCGGGTATAGCAATCAGCCCCAGCATTTT
TRBJ2-1	-	13	-	TRBV20-1	CSAADSSYNEQFF	TGCAGTGCTGCAGACAGCTCCTACAATGAGCAGTTCTTC
TRBJ2-5	-	13	few	TRBV11-3	CASSPPRQETQYF	TGTGCCAGCAGCCCCCCACGGCAAGAGACCCAGTACTTC
TRBJ2-3	-	13	-	TRBV12-3/TRBV12-4	CASDGGPTDTQYF	TGTGCCAGCGACGGGGGGCCAACAGATACGCAGTATTTT
TRBJ1-2	-	15	many	TRBV4-1	CASSQVGAPNYGYTF	TGCGCCAGCAGCCAAGTTGGGGCCCCTAACTATGGCTACACCTTC
TRBJ1-6	-	14	-	TRBV6-1	CASSDGRANSPLHF	TGTGCCAGCAGTGACGGCAGAGCGAATTCACCCCTCCACTTT
TRBJ1-5	-	12	-	TRBV28	CASILGGQPQHF	TGTGCCAGCATATTGGGGGGTCAGCCCCAGCATTTT
TRBJ2-1	TRBD2	14	-	TRBV5-1	CASSTGLTESEQFF	TGCGCCAGCAGCACGGGACTAACAGAATCCGAGCAGTTCTTC
TRBJ2-3	-	15	-	TRBV7-2	CASSLYRASTDTQYF	TGTGCCAGCAGCTTGTACAGGGCTAGCACAGATACGCAGTATTTT
TRBJ2-6	-	13	medium-sized	TRBV29-1	CSAAFSGANVLTF	TGCAGCGCGGCCTTCTCAGGGGCCAACGTCCTGACTTTC
TRBJ1-2	-	13	-	TRBV7-9	CASREGHSYGYTF	TGTGCCAGCAGGGAGGGACACTCCTATGGCTACACCTTC
TRBJ1-1	-	13	-	TRBV19	CASSFTSTGEAFF	TGTGCCAGTAGTTTTACTTCAACAGGGGAAGCTTTCTTT
TRBJ1-5	TRBD1	16	few	TRBV19	CASKTGGAGSNQPQHF	TGTGCCAGTAAAACAGGGGGCGCCGGGAGCAATCAGCCCCAGCATTTT
TRBJ2-5	-	14	many	TRBV6-2/TRBV6-3	CASSPDLVKETQYF	TGTGCCAGCAGCCCGGACTTGGTAAAAGAGACCCAGTACTTC
TRBJ1-1	-	13	-	TRBV7-2	CASSWQGYTEAFF	TGTGCCAGCAGTTGGCAAGGGTACACTGAAGCTTTCTTT
TRBJ1-1	-	15	-	TRBV6-6	CASSQLVQMNTEAFF	TGTGCCAGCAGTCAACTCGTCCAGATGAACACTGAAGCTTTCTTT
TRBJ2-7	-	11	-	TRBV18	CASSPFGEQYF	TGTGCCAGCTCACCATTCGGCGAGCAGTACTTC
TRBJ2-1	-	13	-	TRBV4-1	CASSQSLQREQFF	TGCGCCAGCAGCCAAAGTCTACAGAGGGAGCAGTTCTTC
TRBJ2-7	TRBD2	17	-	TRBV11-1	CASSPGTSGLVGYEQYF	TGTGCCAGCAGCCCGGGGACTAGCGGACTGGTGGGATACGAGCAGTACTTC
TRBJ2-3	-	15	-	TRBV6-2/TRBV6-3	CASSDRRGRTDTQYF	TGTGCCAGCAGCGACCGGCGGGGGCGGACGGATACGCAGTATTTT
TRBJ1-2	TRBD1	13	-	TRBV4-1	CASSQRTGDGYTF	TGCGCCAGCAGCCAAAGGACAGGGGATGGCTACACCTTC
TRBJ2-3	-	16	medium-sized	TRBV12-3/TRBV12-4	CASSFFSLANTDTQYF	TGTGCCAGCAGTTTTTTTTCGCTAGCGAACACAGATACGCAGTATTTT
TRBJ2-1	-	15	-	TRBV11-2	CSSSSLVRGYNEQFF	TGTTCCAGCAGTTCACTAGTTCGGGGCTACAATGAGCAGTTCTTC
TRBJ1-2	-	13	few	TRBV7-2	CASSFSRDTGPSF	TGTGCCAGCAGCTTCAGCCGGGACACAGGTCCTAGCTTC
TRBJ1-5	TRBD1	17	-	TRBV7-2	CASSLVGTAGGNQPQHF	TGTGCCAGCAGCTTAGTCGGGACAGCGGGCGGCAATCAGCCCCAGCATTTT